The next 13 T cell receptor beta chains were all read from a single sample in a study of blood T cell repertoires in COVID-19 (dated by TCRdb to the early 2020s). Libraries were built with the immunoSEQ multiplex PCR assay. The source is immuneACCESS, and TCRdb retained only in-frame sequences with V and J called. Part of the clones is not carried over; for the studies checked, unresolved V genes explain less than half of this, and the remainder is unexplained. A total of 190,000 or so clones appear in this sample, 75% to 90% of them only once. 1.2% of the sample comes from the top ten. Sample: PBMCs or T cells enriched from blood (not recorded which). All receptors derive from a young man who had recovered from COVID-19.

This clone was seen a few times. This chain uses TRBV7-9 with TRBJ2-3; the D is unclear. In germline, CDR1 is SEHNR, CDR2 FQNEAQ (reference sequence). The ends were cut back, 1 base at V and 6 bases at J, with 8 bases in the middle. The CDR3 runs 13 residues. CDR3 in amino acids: CASSLGAQDTQYF. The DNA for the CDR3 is TGTGCCAGCAGCTTAGGGGCACAGGATACGCAGTATTTT.

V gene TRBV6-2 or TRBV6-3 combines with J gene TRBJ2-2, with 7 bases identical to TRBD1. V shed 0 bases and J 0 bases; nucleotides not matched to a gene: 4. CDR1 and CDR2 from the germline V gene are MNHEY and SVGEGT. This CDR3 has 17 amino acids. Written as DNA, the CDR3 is TGTGCCAGCAGTTACTCGATCGGGACAGCGAACACCGGGGAGCTGTTTTTT. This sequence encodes CASSYSIGTANTGELFF.

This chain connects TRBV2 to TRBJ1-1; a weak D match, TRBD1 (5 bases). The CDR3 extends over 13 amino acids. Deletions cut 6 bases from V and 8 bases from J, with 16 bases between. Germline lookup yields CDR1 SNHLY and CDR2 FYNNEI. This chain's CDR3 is CASRADSPIEAFF. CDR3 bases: TGTGCCAGCAGGGCAGACAGCCCAATCGAAGCTTTCTTT.

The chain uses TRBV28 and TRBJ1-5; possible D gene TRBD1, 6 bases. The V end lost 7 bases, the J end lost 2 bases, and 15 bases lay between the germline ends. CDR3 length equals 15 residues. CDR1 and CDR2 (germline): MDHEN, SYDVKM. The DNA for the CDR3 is TGTGCCAGCACCAAGGCAGGGGCTGGCAATCAGCCCCAGCATTTT. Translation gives CASTKAGAGNQPQHF.

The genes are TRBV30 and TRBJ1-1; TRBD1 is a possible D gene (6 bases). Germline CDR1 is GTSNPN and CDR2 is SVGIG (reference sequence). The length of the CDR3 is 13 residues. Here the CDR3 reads CARGQGKNTEAFF. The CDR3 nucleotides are TGTGCTCGGGGCCAGGGGAAGAACACTGAAGCTTTCTTT.

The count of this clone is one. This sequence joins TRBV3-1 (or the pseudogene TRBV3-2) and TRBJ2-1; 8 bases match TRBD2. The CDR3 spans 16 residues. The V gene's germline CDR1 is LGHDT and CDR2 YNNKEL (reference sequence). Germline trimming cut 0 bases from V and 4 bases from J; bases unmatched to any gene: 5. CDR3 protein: CASSQDWASGYNEQFF. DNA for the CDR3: TGTGCCAGCAGCCAAGATTGGGCTAGCGGGTACAATGAGCAGTTCTTC.

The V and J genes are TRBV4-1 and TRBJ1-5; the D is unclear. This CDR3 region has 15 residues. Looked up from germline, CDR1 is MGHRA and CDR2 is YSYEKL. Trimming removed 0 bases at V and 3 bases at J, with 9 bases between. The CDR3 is CASSQDLGDNQPQHF. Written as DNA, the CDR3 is TGCGCCAGCAGCCAAGATCTCGGAGACAATCAGCCCCAGCATTTT.

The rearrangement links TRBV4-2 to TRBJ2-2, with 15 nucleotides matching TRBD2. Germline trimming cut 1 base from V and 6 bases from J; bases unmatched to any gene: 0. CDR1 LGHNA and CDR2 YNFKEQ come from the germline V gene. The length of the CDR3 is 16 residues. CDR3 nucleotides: TGTGCCAGCAGCCAAGGGACTAGCGGGGGGGCCGGGGAGCTGTTTTTT. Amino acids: CASSQGTSGGAGELFF.

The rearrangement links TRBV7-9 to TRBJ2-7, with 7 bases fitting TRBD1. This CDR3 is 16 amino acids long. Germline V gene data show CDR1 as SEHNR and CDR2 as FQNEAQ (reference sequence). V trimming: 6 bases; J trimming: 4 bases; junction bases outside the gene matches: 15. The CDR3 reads CASSSRQWAQGYEQYF. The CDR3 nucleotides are TGTGCCAGCAGTTCCCGTCAATGGGCACAGGGGTACGAGCAGTACTTC.

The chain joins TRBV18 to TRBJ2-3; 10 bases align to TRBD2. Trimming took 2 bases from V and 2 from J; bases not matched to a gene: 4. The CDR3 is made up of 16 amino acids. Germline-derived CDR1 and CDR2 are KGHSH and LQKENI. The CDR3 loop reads CASSPLSGGATDTQYF. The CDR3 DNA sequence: TGTGCCAGCTCACCATTAAGCGGGGGGGCCACAGATACGCAGTATTTT.

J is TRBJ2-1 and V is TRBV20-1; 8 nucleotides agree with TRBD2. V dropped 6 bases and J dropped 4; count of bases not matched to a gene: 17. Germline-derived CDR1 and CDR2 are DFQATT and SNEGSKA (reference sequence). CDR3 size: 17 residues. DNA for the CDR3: TGCAGTGCCAGTCGGGAGGGGTCGTACGGGGTATACAATGAGCAGTTCTTC. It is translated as CSASREGSYGVYNEQFF.

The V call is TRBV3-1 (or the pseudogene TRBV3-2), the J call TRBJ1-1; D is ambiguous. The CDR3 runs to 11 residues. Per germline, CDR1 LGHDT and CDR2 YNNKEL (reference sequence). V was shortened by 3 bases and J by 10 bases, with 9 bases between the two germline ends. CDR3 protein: CASSQAEGAFF. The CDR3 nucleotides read TGTGCCAGCAGCCAGGCCGAGGGAGCTTTCTTT.

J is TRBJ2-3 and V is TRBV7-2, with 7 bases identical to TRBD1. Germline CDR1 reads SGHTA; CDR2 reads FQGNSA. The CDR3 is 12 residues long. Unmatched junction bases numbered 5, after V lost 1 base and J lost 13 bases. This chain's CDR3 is CASSLVTGRKYF. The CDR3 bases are TGTGCCAGCAGCTTAGTGACAGGGAGAAAGTATTTT. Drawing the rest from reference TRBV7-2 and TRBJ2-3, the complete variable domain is GAGVSQSPSNKVTEKGKDVELRCDPISGHTALYWYRQSLGQGLEFLIYFQGNSAPDKSGLPSDRFSAERTGGSVSTLTIQRTQQEDSAVYLCASSLVTGRKYFGPGTRLTVL.